The clone carrying this T cell receptor beta chain appeared once. The sample belongs to a study of cytomegalovirus exposure and HLA in healthy donors. The PCR was carried out with 60 Vbeta primers and 13 Jbeta primers. Method: immunoSEQ multiplex PCR; TCRdb's copy keeps in-frame clones and lacks some. The sample lists some 160,000 clones, more than 60% seen once, with roughly 6.4% in the top ten. Germline assignment: CDR1 GTSNPN and CDR2 SVGIG (reference sequence). The CDR3 consists of 15 residues. V was cut by 0 bases and J by 5 bases, with 16 bases left in between. The origin of this receptor is a woman in her thirties or forties in good health and CMV-seropositive. The chain combines TRBV30 with TRBJ2-5; D perhaps matches TRBD1 (6 bases). Sample: PBMCs. The DNA of the CDR3 is TGTGCCTGGAGTGTAACCACAGGGTCTAGGGAGACCCAGTACTTC. Protein product: CAWSVTTGSRETQYF.